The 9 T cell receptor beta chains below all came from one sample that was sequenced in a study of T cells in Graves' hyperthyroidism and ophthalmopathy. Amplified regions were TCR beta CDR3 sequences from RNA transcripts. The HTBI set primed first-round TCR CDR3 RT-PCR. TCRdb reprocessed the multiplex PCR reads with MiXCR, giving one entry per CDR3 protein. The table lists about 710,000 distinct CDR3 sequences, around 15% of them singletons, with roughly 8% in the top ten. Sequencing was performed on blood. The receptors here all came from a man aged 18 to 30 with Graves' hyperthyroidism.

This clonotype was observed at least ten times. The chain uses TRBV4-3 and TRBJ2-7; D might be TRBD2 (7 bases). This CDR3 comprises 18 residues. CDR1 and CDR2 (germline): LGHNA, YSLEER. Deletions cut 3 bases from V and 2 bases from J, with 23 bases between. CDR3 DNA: TGCGCCAGCAGCCAGGGGGCCGAAGATAGCGGGCTGCCCTACGAGCAGTACTTC. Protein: CASSQGAEDSGLPYEQYF.

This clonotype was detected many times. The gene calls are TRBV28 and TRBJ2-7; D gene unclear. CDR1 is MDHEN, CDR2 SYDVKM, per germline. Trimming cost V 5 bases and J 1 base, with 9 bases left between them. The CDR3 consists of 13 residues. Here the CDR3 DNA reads TGTGCCAGCAGTAAGATCGATTCCTACGAGCAGTACTTC. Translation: CASSKIDSYEQYF.

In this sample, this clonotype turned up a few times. CDR3 protein: CASSISGLRYTDTQYF. CDR3 DNA sequence: TGTGCCAGTAGTATTTCAGGGCTCCGATACACAGATACGCAGTATTTT. The V gene is TRBV19, the J gene TRBJ2-3, with D perhaps matching TRBD1 (5 bases). The CDR3 length is 16 residues. Germline CDR1 reads LNHDA; CDR2 reads SQIVND (reference sequence). Deletions cut 3 bases from V and 2 bases from J, with 15 bases between.

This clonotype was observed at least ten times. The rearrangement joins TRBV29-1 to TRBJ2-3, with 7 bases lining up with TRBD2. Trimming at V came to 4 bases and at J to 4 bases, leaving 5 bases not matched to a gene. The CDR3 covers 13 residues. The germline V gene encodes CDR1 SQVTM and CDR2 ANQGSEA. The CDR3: CSVGAGASDTQYF. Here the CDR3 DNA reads TGCAGCGTTGGGGCGGGAGCTTCAGATACGCAGTATTTT.

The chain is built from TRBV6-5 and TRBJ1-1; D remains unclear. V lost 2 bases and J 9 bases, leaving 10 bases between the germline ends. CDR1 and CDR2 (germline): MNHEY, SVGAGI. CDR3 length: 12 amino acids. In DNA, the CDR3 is TGTGCCAGCAGTTACGGCAAGGGAAAAGCTTTCTTT. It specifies CASSYGKGKAFF.

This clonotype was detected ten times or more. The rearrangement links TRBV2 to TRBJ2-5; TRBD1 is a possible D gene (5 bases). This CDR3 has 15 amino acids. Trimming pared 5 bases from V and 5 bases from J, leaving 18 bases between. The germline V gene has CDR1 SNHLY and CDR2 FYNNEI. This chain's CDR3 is CASSYDMGHGETQYF. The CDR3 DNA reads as TGTGCCAGCAGTTACGACATGGGGCACGGGGAGACCCAGTACTTC.

CDR3 amino acids: CASSVATTDRGWSTEAFF. CDR3 DNA sequence: TGTGCCAGCAGCGTAGCTACGACGGACAGGGGATGGAGCACTGAAGCTTTCTTT. The chain combines TRBV9 with TRBJ1-1; 9 nucleotides agree with TRBD1. Germline V lookup: CDR1 SGDLS, CDR2 YYNGEE. V lost 0 bases to trimming and J lost 4 bases; unmatched junction nucleotides: 13. The CDR3 has 18 amino acids.

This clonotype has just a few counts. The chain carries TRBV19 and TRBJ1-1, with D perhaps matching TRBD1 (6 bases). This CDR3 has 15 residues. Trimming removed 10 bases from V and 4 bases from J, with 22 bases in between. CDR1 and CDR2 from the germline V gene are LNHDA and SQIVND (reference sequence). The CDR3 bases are TGTGCCACCAAAACGACAGGAGGTGTGGGCACTGAAGCTTTCTTT. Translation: CATKTTGGVGTEAFF.

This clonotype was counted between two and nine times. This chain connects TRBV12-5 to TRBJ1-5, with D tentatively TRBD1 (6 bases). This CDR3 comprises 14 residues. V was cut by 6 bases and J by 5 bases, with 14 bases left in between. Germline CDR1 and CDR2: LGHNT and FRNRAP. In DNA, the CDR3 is TGTGCTAGTGGGACCCAACAGGGTTATCAGCCCCAGCATTTT. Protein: CASGTQQGYQPQHF. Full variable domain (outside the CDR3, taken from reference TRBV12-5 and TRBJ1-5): DARVTQTPRHKVTEMGQEVTMRCQPILGHNTVFWYRQTMMQGLELLAYFRNRAPLDDSGMPKDRFSAEMPDATLATLKIQPSEPRDSAVYFCASGTQQGYQPQHFGDGTRLSIL.